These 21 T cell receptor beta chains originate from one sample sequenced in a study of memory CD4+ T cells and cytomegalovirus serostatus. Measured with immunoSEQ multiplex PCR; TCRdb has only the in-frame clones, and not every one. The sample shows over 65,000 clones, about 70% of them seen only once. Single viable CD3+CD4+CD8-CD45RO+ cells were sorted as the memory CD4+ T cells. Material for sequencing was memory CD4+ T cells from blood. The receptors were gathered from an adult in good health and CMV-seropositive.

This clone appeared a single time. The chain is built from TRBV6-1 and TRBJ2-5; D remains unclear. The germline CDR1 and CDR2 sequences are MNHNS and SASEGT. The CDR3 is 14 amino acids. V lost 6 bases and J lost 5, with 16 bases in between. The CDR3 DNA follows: TGTGCCAGCAGCCCCCAGGTATATTCGGAGACCCAGTACTTC. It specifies CASSPQVYSETQYF.

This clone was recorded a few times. Here the CDR3 reads CASSIYRTGGNTEAFF. CDR3 DNA: TGTGCCAGTAGTATCTACCGGACAGGGGGGAACACTGAAGCTTTCTTT. This chain joins TRBV19 and TRBJ1-1, with TRBD1 matching 10 bases. V lost 3 bases to trimming and J lost 1 base; unmatched junction nucleotides: 5. The length of the CDR3 is 16 residues. Germline-derived CDR1 and CDR2 are LNHDA and SQIVND (reference sequence).

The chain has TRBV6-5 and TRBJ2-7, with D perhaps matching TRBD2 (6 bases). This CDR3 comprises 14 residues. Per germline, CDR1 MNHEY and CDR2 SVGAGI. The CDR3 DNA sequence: TGTGTCCCCTCACGGCGGGGCGCGAAGACCGAGCAGTACTTC. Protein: CVPSRRGAKTEQYF.

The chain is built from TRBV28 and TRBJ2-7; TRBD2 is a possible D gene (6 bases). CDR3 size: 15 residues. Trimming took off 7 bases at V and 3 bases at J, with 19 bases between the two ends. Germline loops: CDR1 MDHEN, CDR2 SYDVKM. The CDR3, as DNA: TGTGCCAGCACCCTATACCGGGACTCCAGCTACGAGCAGTACTTC. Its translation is CASTLYRDSSYEQYF.

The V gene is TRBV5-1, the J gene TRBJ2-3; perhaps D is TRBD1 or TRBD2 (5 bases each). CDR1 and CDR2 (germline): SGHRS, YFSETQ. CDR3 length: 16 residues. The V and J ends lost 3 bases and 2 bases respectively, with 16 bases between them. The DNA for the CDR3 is TGCGCCAGCAGCTACCGGGACCCCACAAACACAGATACGCAGTATTTT. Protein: CASSYRDPTNTDTQYF.

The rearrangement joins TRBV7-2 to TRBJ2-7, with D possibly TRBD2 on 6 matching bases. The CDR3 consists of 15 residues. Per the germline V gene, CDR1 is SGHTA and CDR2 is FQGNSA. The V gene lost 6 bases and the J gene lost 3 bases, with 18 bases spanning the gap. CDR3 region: CASSNGGNKGYEQYF. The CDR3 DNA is TGTGCCAGCAGTAATGGGGGGAACAAGGGCTACGAGCAGTACTTC. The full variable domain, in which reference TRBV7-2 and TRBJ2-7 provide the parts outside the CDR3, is GAGVSQSPSNKVTEKGKDVELRCDPISGHTALYWYRQSLGQGLEFLIYFQGNSAPDKSGLPSDRFSAERTGGSVSTLTIQRTQQEDSAVYLCASSNGGNKGYEQYFGPGTRLTVT.

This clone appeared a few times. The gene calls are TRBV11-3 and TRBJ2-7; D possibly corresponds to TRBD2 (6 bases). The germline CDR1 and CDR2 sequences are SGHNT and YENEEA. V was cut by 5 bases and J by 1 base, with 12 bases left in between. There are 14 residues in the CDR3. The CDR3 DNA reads TGTGCCAGCAGCACCGGTGGGGGGTCCTACGAGCAGTACTTC. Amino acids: CASSTGGGSYEQYF.

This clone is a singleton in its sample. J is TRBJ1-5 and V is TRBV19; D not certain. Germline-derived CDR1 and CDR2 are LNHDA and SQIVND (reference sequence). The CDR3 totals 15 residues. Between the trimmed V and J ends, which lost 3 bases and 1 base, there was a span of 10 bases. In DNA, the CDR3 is TGTGCCAGTAGTATGAGGGTGATGAGCAATCAGCCCCAGCATTTT. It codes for CASSMRVMSNQPQHF. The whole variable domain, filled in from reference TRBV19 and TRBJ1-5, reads DGGITQSPKYLFRKEGQNVTLSCEQNLNHDAMYWYRQDPGQGLRLIYYSQIVNDFQKGDIAEGYSVSREKKESFPLTVTSAQKNPTAFYLCASSMRVMSNQPQHFGDGTRLSIL.

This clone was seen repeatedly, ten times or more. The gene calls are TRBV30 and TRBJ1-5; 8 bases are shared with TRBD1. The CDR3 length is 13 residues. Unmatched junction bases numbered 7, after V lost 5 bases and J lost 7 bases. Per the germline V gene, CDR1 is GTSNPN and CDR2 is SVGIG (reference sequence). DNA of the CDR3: TGTGCCTGGGCGACAGGGGCAGGGCAGCCCCAGCATTTT. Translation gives CAWATGAGQPQHF.

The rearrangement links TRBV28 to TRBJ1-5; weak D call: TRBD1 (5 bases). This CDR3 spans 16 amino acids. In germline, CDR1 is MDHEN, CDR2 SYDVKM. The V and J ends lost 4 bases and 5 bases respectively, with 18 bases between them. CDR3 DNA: TGTGCCAGCAGTTACCGCACCGGGAAGGGGTATCAGCCCCAGCATTTT. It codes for CASSYRTGKGYQPQHF. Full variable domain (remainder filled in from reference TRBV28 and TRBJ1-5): DVKVTQSSRYLVKRTGEKVFLECVQDMDHENMFWYRQDPGLGLRLIYFSYDVKMKEKGDIPEGYSVSREKKERFSLILESASTNQTSMYLCASSYRTGKGYQPQHFGDGTRLSIL.

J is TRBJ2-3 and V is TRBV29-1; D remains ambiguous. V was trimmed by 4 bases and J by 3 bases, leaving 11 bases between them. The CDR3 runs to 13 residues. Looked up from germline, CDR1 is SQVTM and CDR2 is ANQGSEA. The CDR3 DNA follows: TGCAGCGTTGGAAACAGTTTTACAGATACGCAGTATTTT. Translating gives CSVGNSFTDTQYF.

The CDR3: CASSIEGWEKLFF. CDR3 DNA: TGTGCCAGTAGTATCGAGGGTTGGGAAAAACTGTTTTTT. The chain links TRBV19 to TRBJ1-4, with D hard to call. Germline V gene lookup returns CDR1 LNHDA and CDR2 SQIVND (reference sequence). This CDR3 is 13 amino acids long. The V gene lost 3 bases and the J gene lost 8 bases, with 10 bases spanning the gap.

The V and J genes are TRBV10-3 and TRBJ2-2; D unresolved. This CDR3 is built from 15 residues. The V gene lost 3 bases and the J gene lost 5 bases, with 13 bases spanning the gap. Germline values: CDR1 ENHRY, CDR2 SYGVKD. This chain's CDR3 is CAISDPVRTTGELFF. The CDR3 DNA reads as TGTGCCATCAGTGATCCCGTACGGACGACCGGGGAGCTGTTTTTT.

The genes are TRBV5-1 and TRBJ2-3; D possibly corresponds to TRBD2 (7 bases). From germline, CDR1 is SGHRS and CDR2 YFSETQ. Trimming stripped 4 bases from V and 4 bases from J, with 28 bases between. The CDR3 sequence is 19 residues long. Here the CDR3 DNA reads TGCGCCAGCAGCCTAAGAGGGGGAGGGCTCAGTGGAGTCGCAGATACGCAGTATTTT. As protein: CASSLRGGGLSGVADTQYF.

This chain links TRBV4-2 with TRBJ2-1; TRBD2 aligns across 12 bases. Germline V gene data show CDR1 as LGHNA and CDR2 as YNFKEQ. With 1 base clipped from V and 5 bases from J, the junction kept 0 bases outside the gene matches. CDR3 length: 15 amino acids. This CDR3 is CASSQGTSGDNEQFF. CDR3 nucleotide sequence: TGTGCCAGCAGCCAAGGGACTAGCGGGGACAATGAGCAGTTCTTC.

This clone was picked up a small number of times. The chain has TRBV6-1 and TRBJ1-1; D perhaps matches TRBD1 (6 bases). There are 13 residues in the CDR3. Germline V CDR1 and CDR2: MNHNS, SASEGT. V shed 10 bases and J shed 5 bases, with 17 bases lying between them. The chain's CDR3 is CATGRGGWTEAFF. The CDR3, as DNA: TGTGCCACCGGGAGGGGGGGGTGGACTGAAGCTTTCTTT.

The CDR3 region is CASNRQEETQYF. DNA for the CDR3: TGTGCCAGTAACAGGCAGGAGGAGACCCAGTACTTC. V usage is TRBV6-1 and J usage is TRBJ2-5; weak D call: TRBD1 (5 bases). Germline V gene data show CDR1 as MNHNS and CDR2 as SASEGT. The CDR3 sequence is 12 residues long. The V gene lost 9 bases and the J gene lost 5 bases, with 13 bases spanning the gap.

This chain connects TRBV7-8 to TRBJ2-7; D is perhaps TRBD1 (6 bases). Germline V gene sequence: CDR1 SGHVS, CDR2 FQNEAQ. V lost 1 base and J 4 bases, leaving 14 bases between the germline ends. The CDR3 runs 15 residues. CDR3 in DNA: TGTGCCAGCAGCTTAGAATTTTACAGGGCATACGAGCAGTACTTC. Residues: CASSLEFYRAYEQYF.

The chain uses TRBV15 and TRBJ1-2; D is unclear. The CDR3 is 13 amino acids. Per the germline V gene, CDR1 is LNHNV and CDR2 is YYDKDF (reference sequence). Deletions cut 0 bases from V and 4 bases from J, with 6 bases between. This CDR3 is CATSRELRYGYTF. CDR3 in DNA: TGTGCCACCAGCAGAGAGCTTCGCTATGGCTACACCTTC. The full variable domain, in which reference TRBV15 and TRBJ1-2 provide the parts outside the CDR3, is DAMVIQNPRYQVTQFGKPVTLSCSQTLNHNVMYWYQQKSSQAPKLLFHYYDKDFNNEADTPDNFQSRRPNTSFCFLDIRSPGLGDTAMYLCATSRELRYGYTFGSGTRLTVV.

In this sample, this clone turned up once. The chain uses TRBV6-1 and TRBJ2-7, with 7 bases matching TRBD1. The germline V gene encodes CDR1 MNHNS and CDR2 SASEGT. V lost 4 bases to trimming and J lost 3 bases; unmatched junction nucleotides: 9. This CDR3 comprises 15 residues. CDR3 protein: CASSVQTGQDYEQYF. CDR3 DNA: TGTGCCAGCAGTGTTCAGACAGGGCAAGACTACGAGCAGTACTTC.

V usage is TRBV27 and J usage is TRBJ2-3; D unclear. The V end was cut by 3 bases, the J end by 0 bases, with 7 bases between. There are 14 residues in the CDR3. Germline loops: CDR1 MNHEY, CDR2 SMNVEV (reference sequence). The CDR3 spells CASSLFGSTDTQYF. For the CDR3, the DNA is TGTGCCAGCAGTTTGTTCGGAAGCACAGATACGCAGTATTTT.